These 18 T cell receptor beta chains originate from one sample sequenced in a study of post-analysis software for immune sequencing data. Findings of the study overall: Among five TRBV segments more frequent in patients than controls were TRBV5-6, TRBV5-1 and TRBV20-1.

TCR beta libraries were prepared from cDNA with unique molecular identifiers. TCRdb reprocessed the PCR reads with MiXCR, giving one entry per CDR3 protein. This table holds about 760,000 distinct CDR3 sequences, roughly 27% found once. No antigen has been identified for these receptors. Sequencing used blood. These receptors all come from a girl aged 5-17 years with multiple sclerosis.

V gene TRBV6-7 combines with J gene TRBJ2-3; TRBD1 aligns across 8 bases. TRBV6-7 is designated an ORF whose function remains uncertain. The length of the CDR3 is 14 residues. V was pared by 8 bases and J by 1 base, with 5 bases of the junction left unmatched. The CDR3 reads CASVRDRRTDTQYF. The CDR3 DNA is TGTGCCAGCGTCCGGGACAGGCGCACAGATACGCAGTATTTT.

This clonotype was seen a handful of times. The genes are TRBV4-3 and TRBJ2-7; possibly TRBD2 for D (6 bases). This CDR3 spans 15 amino acids. With 0 bases removed from V and 0 bases from J, the gap between germline ends came to 9 bases. In germline, CDR1 is LGHNA, CDR2 YSLEER. The CDR3 DNA reads as TGCGCCAGCAGCCAAGAGTTAGCGGCCTCCTACGAGCAGTACTTC. Translated, it gives CASSQELAASYEQYF.

This chain connects TRBV4-3 to TRBJ2-5, with D perhaps matching TRBD2 (6 bases). V lost 2 bases and J 4 bases, leaving 20 bases between the germline ends. The CDR3 is 17 residues long. Germline V gene sequence: CDR1 LGHNA, CDR2 YSLEER. In DNA, the CDR3 is TGCGCCAGCAGCCAAACTATAGGGACTTCCCTCGGAGAGACCCAGTACTTC. It translates to CASSQTIGTSLGETQYF.

The chain couples TRBV5-6 to TRBJ2-7; 9 positions match TRBD1. With V trimmed by 4 bases and J by 7 bases, 15 bases remained unmatched. The germline V gene has CDR1 SGHDT and CDR2 YYEEEE. The CDR3 covers 16 residues. For the CDR3, the DNA is TGTGCCAGCAGCCTGGACAGGGGCGGGTTCTACAATGAGCAGTACTTC. Amino acid sequence: CASSLDRGGFYNEQYF.

In the case of this clonotype: This may be a read error: a much more frequent sequence differs by one nucleotide. V gene TRBV3-1 combines with J gene TRBJ2-3; D gene uncertain. The CDR3 contains 17 residues. CDR1 LGHDT and CDR2 YNNKEL come from the germline V gene (reference sequence). CDR3 DNA: TGTGCCAGCGGCCAACGCGCTGGTCGGACGTCCACAGATACGCAGTATTTT. This gives the protein CASGQRAGRTSTDTQYF.

This clonotype has just a few counts. V usage is TRBV20-1 and J usage is TRBJ2-6; D unclear. This CDR3 region has 14 residues. V dropped 6 bases and J dropped 0 bases, with 9 bases sitting between them. Germline CDR1 reads DFQATT; CDR2 reads SNEGSKA (reference sequence). The CDR3 DNA is TGCAGTGCCTTTCCCGGCTCTGGGGCCAACGTCCTGACTTTC. It is translated as CSAFPGSGANVLTF.

This clonotype was counted a few times. V usage is TRBV12-3 or TRBV12-4 and J usage is TRBJ1-1; D call uncertain. V was cut by 8 bases and J by 5 bases, with 18 bases left in between. CDR3 length equals 14 residues. Here the CDR3 reads CASYPARYGTEAFF. CDR3 coding DNA: TGTGCCAGCTACCCCGCGAGGTATGGAACTGAAGCTTTCTTT.

This clonotype has a handful of counts. This chain connects TRBV20-1 to TRBJ2-3; 7 bases line up with TRBD2. CDR1 and CDR2 from the germline V gene are DFQATT and SNEGSKA (reference sequence). The CDR3 is made up of 15 amino acids. The J segment lost 6 bases and the V segment lost 2 bases, leaving 11 bases of the junction unmatched. The CDR3 bases are TGCAGTGCTAGAATGGCTAGCGGCCTCTCGGATACGCAGTATTTT. The encoded protein is CSARMASGLSDTQYF.

This clonotype was found a few times. The V gene is TRBV7-2, the J gene TRBJ2-5; a weak D match, TRBD2 (5 bases). There are 14 residues in the CDR3. Germline V gives CDR1 SGHTA, CDR2 FQGNSA. With 4 bases removed from V and 3 bases from J, the gap between germline ends came to 12 bases. The CDR3 here is CASSSGWGEETQYF. In nucleotides, the CDR3 is TGTGCCAGCAGCTCGGGGTGGGGAGAAGAGACCCAGTACTTC.

The table lists this clonotype with many counts. The chain has TRBV5-5 and TRBJ2-5, with D unresolved. Germline values: CDR1 SGHKS, CDR2 YYEKEE (reference sequence). The CDR3 runs 12 residues. Trimming left V 4 bases short and J 5 bases short, with 9 bases between. CDR3 sequence reads: CASSRDWETQYF. The DNA for the CDR3 is TGTGCCAGCAGCCGCGATTGGGAGACCCAGTACTTC.

V and J are TRBV4-1 and TRBJ2-7; D remains unclear. The CDR3 sequence is 13 residues long. Germline CDR1 and CDR2: MGHRA and YSYEKL. Between the trimmed V and J ends, which lost 0 bases and 4 bases, there was a span of 7 bases. Here the CDR3 reads CASSQDLWYEQYF. The DNA for the CDR3 is TGCGCCAGCAGCCAAGATCTATGGTACGAGCAGTACTTC.

The chain couples TRBV25-1 to TRBJ2-7; 7 positions agree with TRBD2. Losses at the gene ends were 3 bases for V and 0 bases for J; bases not matched to a gene: 5. Germline V gives CDR1 MGHDK, CDR2 SYGVNS. This CDR3 is 15 amino acids long. The CDR3 here is CASSDWTRDSYEQYF. DNA of the CDR3: TGTGCCAGCAGTGACTGGACTAGAGACTCCTACGAGCAGTACTTC.

The V gene is TRBV5-8, the J gene TRBJ2-1; no clear D gene. The CDR3 spans 15 residues. The V gene's germline CDR1 is SGHTS and CDR2 YDEGEE. V was trimmed by 0 bases and J by 4 bases, leaving 11 bases between them. The chain's CDR3 is CASSLGHSDYNEQFF. The DNA for the CDR3 is TGTGCCAGCAGCTTGGGACACAGCGATTACAATGAGCAGTTCTTC.

This clonotype was detected only once. The rearrangement uses TRBV20-1 and TRBJ2-3; TRBD2 matches 7 bases. CDR3 length: 16 residues. J lost 2 bases, V lost 1 base, and 9 bases had no gene match. CDR1 and CDR2 from the germline V gene are DFQATT and SNEGSKA (reference sequence). This CDR3 reads CSARVLLAGDTDTQYF. The CDR3 bases are TGCAGTGCTAGAGTACTGCTGGCGGGGGACACAGATACGCAGTATTTT.

The chain couples TRBV6-2 or TRBV6-3 to TRBJ1-2, with D unclear. CDR3 length: 14 amino acids. V was trimmed by 0 bases and J by 0 bases, leaving 5 bases between them. The germline V gene encodes CDR1 MNHEY and CDR2 SVGEGT. CDR3 DNA: TGTGCCAGCAGTTACTCACCGCCTAACTATGGCTACACCTTC. It is translated as CASSYSPPNYGYTF.

This clonotype was detected only a few times. This chain uses TRBV7-2 with TRBJ2-1; TRBD1 aligns across 9 bases. The germline CDR1 and CDR2 sequences are SGHTA and FQGNSA. V shed 3 bases and J 4 bases; nucleotides not matched to a gene: 1. This CDR3 has 14 residues. CDR3 amino acids: CASSFDRGYNEQFF. In nucleotides, the CDR3 is TGTGCCAGCAGCTTTGACAGGGGGTACAATGAGCAGTTCTTC.

This clonotype was detected a few times. The V call is TRBV7-9, the J call TRBJ1-2; D is unresolved. Trimming pared 6 bases from V and 8 bases from J, leaving 16 bases between. The germline CDR1 and CDR2 sequences are SEHNR and FQNEAQ (reference sequence). The CDR3 contains 13 residues. The CDR3: CASSPPWQDGYTF. DNA of the CDR3: TGTGCCAGCAGTCCCCCCTGGCAAGACGGCTACACCTTC.

The V call is TRBV28, the J call TRBJ1-3; D gene ambiguous. V was shortened by 7 bases and J by 0 bases, with 13 bases between the two germline ends. Looked up from germline, CDR1 is MDHEN and CDR2 is SYDVKM. The CDR3 totals 15 residues. The CDR3 nucleotides read TGTGCCAGCAAACCACACGCCAGCTCTGGAAACACCATATATTTT. Its translation: CASKPHASSGNTIYF.